This T cell receptor (beta chain) was observed in a study of blood T cells in healthy people across ages (dated by TCRdb to about 2015). Regarding the research as a whole: In model experiments, template switching captured roughly one uniquely barcoded TCR beta cDNA molecule for every two T cells. Using the same blood draw, the study looked at two additional independent replicas of 1 million unique cDNA reads for two donors, one aged 18 to 30 and the other aged 80 or older. Donors of different ages were randomly distributed across sequencing lanes to avoid experimental bias. The donors were divided into four age groups: young (average approximately 16 years), middle-aged (roughly 40), aged (approximately 62) and long-lived (nearly 85). The study measured age-related changes in TCR beta repertoire diversity using deep sequencing normalized with unique cDNA molecular identifiers.

The 39 donors, aged about 6 to 100 years, were systemically healthy Caucasian individuals from Russia. Each donor gave 9 to 10 milliliters of peripheral blood, collected into EDTA-treated Vacutainer tubes. PBMCs were isolated by Ficoll-Paque density-gradient centrifugation, with at least 6 million obtained per sample. Trizol reagent was used to extract total RNA from the PBMCs, yielding at least 6 micrograms per sample. The percentages of naive CD45RAhigh/CD27high T cells were determined by flow cytometry on a PBMC aliquot from every donor. Library preparation employed 5' RACE. Sequencing instrument: Illumina HiSeq 2500. The second PCR ran for roughly 7 to 11 cycles and used a J-beta primer mix along with a sample-barcoded 5' primer. A template-switch 5' adaptor carrying 12 random nucleotides introduced a unique molecular identifier onto each TCR beta cDNA molecule. Each sample yielded at least 2.5 million CDR3-containing paired-end reads. First-strand cDNA was synthesized from all RNA with the Mint cDNA synthesis kit, primed by a TRBC-specific oligonucleotide. Following uracil-DNA glycosylase treatment, a first 18-cycle PCR with universal primers M1SS and BC2_uni_R was performed on all cDNA. As for the authors' bioinformatics: For normalization, 1 million high-quality reads were randomly selected from each sample, with every read carrying a distinct molecular identifier. Instead of being binned into consensus sequences, reads with shared molecular identifiers were discarded. MiTCR, set to a Q25 quality threshold and the strictest error-elimination algorithm, was used for CDR3 identification, clonotype clustering and error correction. A nonparametric unseen species model with Euler transformation was used to estimate a lower bound on total TCR beta diversity. TCRdb reran the public reads through fastp at Q25 and MiXCR, keeping productive beta chains. Identical CDR3 proteins give one entry, which carries the most common genes and DNA. For this entry, the V and J calls and clone size follow TCRdb and not the study's own pipeline. Recorded for this sample are 790,000 or so distinct CDR3 sequences; about 56% of them occurred a single time. Of the sample, under 30% falls within the top ten clones.

Worth noting for this clonotype: The antigen it recognizes is unknown. No per-base quality is available; no much larger clone lies one base away.

Overall results and qualifications from the work: There was a strong correlation between observed TCR beta diversity and the percentage of naive T cells measured by flow cytometry. Observed TCR beta diversity per million T cells fell roughly linearly with age, and a significant reduction was already apparent by age roughly 41. Compared with the aged group, the long-lived group had more naive CD4+ T cells, fewer expanded clones and increased TCR diversity, suggesting age selection. Estimates of total diversity based on one million sequenced T cells were regarded as lower bounds and as underestimates. Because profiling used bulk unsorted PBMCs, naive and antigen-experienced compartments could not be compared conclusively. Donor CMV infection status was unknown, potentially confounding age-related changes in expanded clonotypes.

CDR1 and CDR2, looked up from the germline V gene (reference sequence), are LGHDT and YNNKEL. Measured from the cysteine to the phenylalanine, the CDR3 is 15 residues long. The read is trimmed to its CDR3 DNA, 45 bases read in frame from base 1. V is trimmed back by 4 bases and J by 13 bases, and the junction contains 10 bases that no gene match accounts for. This clonotype was obtained from a man aged 35-49 years in good health. The chain employs TRBV3-1 and TRBJ2-4, and TRBD2 aligns with 13 junction nucleotides. Sequenced sample: blood. CDR3 sequence: CASSLGTSGVIEQYF. The DNA is as follows: TGTGCCAGCAGCCTCGGGACTAGCGGGGTTATTGAGCAGTACTTC.